This entry features one T cell receptor (beta chain) sequence. The V and J ends lost 6 bases and 5 bases, in that order; junction bases with no gene match: 6. CDR1 is MNHNY and CDR2 is SVGAGI in the germline V gene (reference sequence). This CDR3 region has 14 residues. This sample stems from a study of PD-L1 blockade in urothelial cancer. The wider study: T cells were recovered from blood samples at a median of around 140,000.

Time point reported: pretreatment peripheral blood. The data were produced by immunoSEQ multiplex PCR, yet TCRdb's version contains in-frame clones alone and is incomplete. The sample records roughly 130,000 clones, around 85% being singletons. The specimen comprised PBMCs, sampled around atezolizumab (anti-PD-L1) treatment. The chain joins TRBV6-6 to TRBJ1-4; TRBD1 agrees at 7 bases. The TCR was taken from a man aged 50 to 60 with urothelial cancer. In DNA, the CDR3 is TGTGCCAGCAGAACGGGACAGAACAATGAAAAACTGTTTTTT. Translating gives CASRTGQNNEKLFF.